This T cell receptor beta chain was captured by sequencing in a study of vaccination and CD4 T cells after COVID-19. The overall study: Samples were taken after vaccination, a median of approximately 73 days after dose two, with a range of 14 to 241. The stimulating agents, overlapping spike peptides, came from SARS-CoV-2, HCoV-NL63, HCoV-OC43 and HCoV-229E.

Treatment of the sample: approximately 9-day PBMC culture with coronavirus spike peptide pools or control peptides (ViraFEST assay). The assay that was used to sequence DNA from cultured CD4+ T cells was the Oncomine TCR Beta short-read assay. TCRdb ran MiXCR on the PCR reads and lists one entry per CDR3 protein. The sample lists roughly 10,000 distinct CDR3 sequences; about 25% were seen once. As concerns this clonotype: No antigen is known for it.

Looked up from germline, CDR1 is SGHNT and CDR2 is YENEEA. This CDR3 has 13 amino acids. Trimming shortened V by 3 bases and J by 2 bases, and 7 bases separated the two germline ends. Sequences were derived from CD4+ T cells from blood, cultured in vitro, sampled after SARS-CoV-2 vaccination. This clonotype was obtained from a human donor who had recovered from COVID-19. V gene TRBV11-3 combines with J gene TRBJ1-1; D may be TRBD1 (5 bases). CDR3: CASSLQGNTEAFF. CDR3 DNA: TGTGCCAGCAGCTTGCAGGGTAACACTGAAGCTTTCTTT.